This T cell receptor beta chain was documented in a study of T cell changes during pregnancy in multiple sclerosis. From germline, CDR1 is SNHLY and CDR2 FYNNEI. V gave up 3 bases and J gave up 6 bases, with 9 bases separating them. This CDR3 is built from 13 residues. Using immunoSEQ multiplex PCR, the repertoire was profiled, and TCRdb retains in-frame clones only, with some absent. The table lists approximately 74,000 clones, approximately 92% of them singletons. The V and J genes are TRBV2 and TRBJ1-5; no clear D. This TCR came from a female donor with multiple sclerosis, enrolled in a pregnancy study. Sample: peripheral blood, taken before pregnancy. The CDR3 region is CASSDRGGQPQHF. The DNA of the CDR3 is TGTGCCAGCAGTGATCGGGGAGGTCAGCCCCAGCATTTT. Combining the CDR3 with reference TRBV2 and TRBJ1-5 gives the whole variable domain EPEVTQTPSHQVTQMGQEVILRCVPISNHLYFYWYRQILGQKVEFLVSFYNNEISEKSEIFDDQFSVERPDGSNFTLKIRSTKLEDSAMYFCASSDRGGQPQHFGDGTRLSIL.